This TCR beta chain originates from a study of blood T cell repertoires in COVID-19. As for the study in general: Acute-phase and convalescent COVID-19 samples originated in the United States, Italy and Spain. Sources were T cells, B-cell-depleted T cells, or PBMCs; the material itself was cDNA or gDNA.

CDR3 length equals 16 residues. Germline V CDR1 and CDR2: LGHNA, YNFKEQ. The V and J ends lost 0 bases and 7 bases respectively, with 15 bases between them. This clone appeared once. Generated by immunoSEQ multiplex PCR, the TCRdb table keeps only in-frame clones and is missing some. The sample has approximately 78,000 clones, approximately 87% seen once; the top ten hold 15% to 20%. The clonotype comes from a woman aged 80 or over with acute or convalescent COVID-19. The sequencing input was peripheral blood. The genes are TRBV4-2 and TRBJ1-4, with D tentatively TRBD1 (6 bases). The CDR3 region has the DNA TGTGCCAGCAGCCAAGATCCCAACAGGGCGGGTGAAAAACTGTTTTTT. This sequence encodes CASSQDPNRAGEKLFF.